The 13 T cell receptor beta chains below were found in one sample sequenced in a study of CD8 T cells in ankylosing spondylitis. TCRdb reanalysed the 5' RACE reads using MiXCR and keeps one entry per CDR3 protein. The sample has over 100,000 distinct CDR3 sequences, approximately 10% seen once. Sequencing used blood, either unsorted or a sorted T cell fraction (not recorded which). These receptors all come from a female donor with ankylosing spondylitis or in good health (not recorded which).

In this sample, this clonotype turned up many times. The chain combines TRBV12-3 or TRBV12-4 with TRBJ1-5; D might be TRBD1 (6 bases). V was cut by 3 bases and J by 5 bases, with 14 bases left in between. The CDR3 has 15 amino acids. The CDR3 DNA reads TGTGCCAGCAGTTTCGGCAGGGGAGGCTATCAGCCCCAGCATTTT. It encodes CASSFGRGGYQPQHF.

In its sample, this clonotype was seen many times. The gene calls are TRBV2 and TRBJ2-3; D gene unclear. Germline values: CDR1 SNHLY, CDR2 FYNNEI. With 1 base removed from V and 2 bases from J, the gap between germline ends came to 4 bases. The CDR3 runs to 13 residues. CDR3 bases: TGTGCCAGCAGTGAAGAATACACAGATACGCAGTATTTT. Protein sequence: CASSEEYTDTQYF.

The chain is built from TRBV12-3 or TRBV12-4 and TRBJ2-7; tentative D call: TRBD1 (6 bases). V was cut by 1 base and J by 4 bases, with 11 bases left in between. CDR3 length: 14 residues. CDR3 sequence reads: CASSLVVGAYEQYF. The CDR3 nucleotides are TGTGCCAGCAGTTTAGTGGTGGGGGCATACGAGCAGTACTTC.

In its sample, this clonotype was seen a few times. The chain couples TRBV5-1 to TRBJ2-3, with D perhaps TRBD2 (5 bases). Germline CDR1 and CDR2: SGHRS and YFSETQ. This CDR3 is built from 15 residues. The V end lost 1 base, the J end lost 0 bases, and 9 bases lay between the germline ends. The CDR3 loop is CASSLWVASTDTQYF. The CDR3 DNA sequence: TGCGCCAGCAGCTTGTGGGTAGCGAGCACAGATACGCAGTATTTT.

This clonotype was detected only a few times. This sequence joins TRBV20-1 and TRBJ1-3; 11 bases are a match to TRBD1. Trimming cost V 6 bases and J 3 bases; bases outside gene matches: 4. Germline values: CDR1 DFQATT, CDR2 SNEGSKA (reference sequence). The CDR3 sequence is 14 residues long. In nucleotides, the CDR3 is TGCAGTGCAAGGACAGGGGGCAATGGAAACACCATATATTTT. The encoded protein is CSARTGGNGNTIYF.

The genes are TRBV29-1 and TRBJ2-6; D is tentatively TRBD1 or TRBD2 (5 bases each). This CDR3 is built from 12 residues. Germline V gene data show CDR1 as SQVTM and CDR2 as ANQGSEA. Trimming shortened V by 2 bases and J by 8 bases, and 7 bases separated the two germline ends. The CDR3 loop is CSVETGPNVLTF. In DNA, the CDR3 is TGCAGCGTTGAAACGGGGCCCAACGTCCTGACTTTC.

This clonotype was picked up many times. The chain employs TRBV11-2 and TRBJ2-5; D remains ambiguous. V was shortened by 3 bases and J by 5 bases, with 16 bases between the two germline ends. CDR3 length equals 15 residues. CDR1 is SGHAT, CDR2 FQNNGV, per germline. The CDR3 reads CASSFDRWSRETQYF. The DNA of the CDR3 is TGTGCCAGCAGCTTTGATCGTTGGTCTAGGGAGACCCAGTACTTC.

This clonotype was seen repeatedly, ten times or more. The chain is built from TRBV11-2 and TRBJ2-7; D possibly corresponds to TRBD1 (5 bases). Germline CDR1 and CDR2: SGHAT and FQNNGV. With 4 bases removed from V and 4 bases from J, the gap between germline ends came to 20 bases. CDR3 length: 16 residues. CDR3 nucleotide sequence: TGTGCCAGCAGCTCCGTCGGGCTAGGGGTGAAATACGAGCAGTACTTC. It encodes CASSSVGLGVKYEQYF.

Many counts were recorded for this clonotype. The chain combines TRBV7-3 with TRBJ1-1; 9 bases fit TRBD1. After removal of 4 bases from V and 1 base from J, the junction contained 1 base not matched to a gene. Germline V gene lookup returns CDR1 SGHTA and CDR2 FQGTGA. The CDR3 loop spans 14 amino acids. The CDR3 nucleotides are TGTGCCAGCAGCTCGACAGGGGGGAACACTGAAGCTTTCTTT. Protein sequence: CASSSTGGNTEAFF.

This clonotype was seen a handful of times. The chain recombines TRBV7-9 with TRBJ2-7, with 10 positions matching TRBD1. This CDR3 has 15 residues. Germline V gives CDR1 SEHNR, CDR2 FQNEAQ (reference sequence). Germline trimming cut 5 bases from V and 1 base from J; bases unmatched to any gene: 5. This CDR3 reads CASSPRDRGSYEQYF. For the CDR3, the DNA is TGTGCCAGCAGCCCCCGGGACAGGGGATCCTACGAGCAGTACTTC.

This clonotype was counted at least ten times. The rearrangement joins TRBV4-2 to TRBJ1-1; D ambiguous. Germline V gene data show CDR1 as LGHNA and CDR2 as YNFKEQ. The CDR3 is 14 residues long. Trimming cost V 4 bases and J 1 base, with 10 bases left between them. CDR3 DNA: TGTGCCAGCAGCCCCCTAGGTGGGAACACTGAAGCTTTCTTT. This translates into CASSPLGGNTEAFF.

This clonotype came up many times. The rearrangement uses TRBV19 and TRBJ2-2; 10 bases map to TRBD1. This CDR3 is 13 amino acids long. The trim removed 6 bases at V and 6 bases at J, leaving 1 base unmatched. Germline CDR1 LNHDA, CDR2 SQIVND (reference sequence). The DNA for the CDR3 is TGTGCCAGTAGGGGACAGGGGCCCGGGGAGCTGTTTTTT. The encoded protein is CASRGQGPGELFF.

This clonotype was counted many times. V and J are TRBV12-3 or TRBV12-4 and TRBJ1-4; the D gene is possibly TRBD1 (5 bases). V was trimmed by 7 bases and J by 4 bases, leaving 19 bases between them. There are 16 residues in the CDR3. CDR3 in DNA: TGTGCCAGCACTCCTCGGGGCAATTCCAATAATGAAAAACTGTTTTTT. Amino acid sequence: CASTPRGNSNNEKLFF.